The entry below describes one T cell receptor beta chain. Its matching antigen is unknown. This CDR3 has 16 amino acids. Germline V gene lookup returns CDR1 MNHEY and CDR2 SMNVEV (reference sequence). The germline V and J ends were trimmed by 7 bases and 4 bases, with 20 bases remaining between them. The data were taken from a study of graft-versus-host responses after intestinal transplantation. Study-level information: Recipients had multivisceral, liver-intestinal, or isolated intestinal transplants.

Overall study findings and caveats: With peak circulating GvH clone levels came an association with early post-transplant HvG declines.

Profiling relied on immunoSEQ multiplex PCR, and the TCRdb table lists in-frame clones only, not all of them. The sample has more than 85,000 clones, more than 85% seen once. This TCR was recovered from a human donor who received an intestinal transplant. Sequences were derived from unstimulated CD8+ T cells sorted from spleen or lymph node cells, sampled before intestinal transplant. The V call is TRBV27, the J call TRBJ2-1, with D perhaps TRBD1 (7 bases). This chain's CDR3 is CASIKHRGGGYNEQFF. The CDR3 DNA reads TGTGCCAGCATCAAACACAGGGGTGGGGGGTACAATGAGCAGTTCTTC.